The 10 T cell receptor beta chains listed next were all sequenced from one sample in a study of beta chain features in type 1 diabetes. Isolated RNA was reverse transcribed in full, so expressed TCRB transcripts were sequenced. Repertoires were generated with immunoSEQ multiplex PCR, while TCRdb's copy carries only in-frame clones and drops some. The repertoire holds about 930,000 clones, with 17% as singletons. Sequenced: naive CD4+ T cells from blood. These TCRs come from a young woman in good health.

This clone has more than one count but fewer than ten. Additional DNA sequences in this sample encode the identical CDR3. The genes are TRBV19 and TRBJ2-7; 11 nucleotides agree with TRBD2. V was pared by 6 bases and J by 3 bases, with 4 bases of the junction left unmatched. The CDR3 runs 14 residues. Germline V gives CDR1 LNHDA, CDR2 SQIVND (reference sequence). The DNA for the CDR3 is TGTGCCAGTAGCAGAACTAGCGGGAGCTACGAGCAGTACTTC. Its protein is CASSRTSGSYEQYF.

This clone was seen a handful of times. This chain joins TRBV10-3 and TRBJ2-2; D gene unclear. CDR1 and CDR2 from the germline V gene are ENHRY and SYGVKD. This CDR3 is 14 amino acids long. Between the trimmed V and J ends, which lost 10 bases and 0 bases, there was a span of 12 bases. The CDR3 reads CANKANANTGELFF. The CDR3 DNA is TGTGCCAACAAGGCTAACGCGAACACCGGGGAGCTGTTTTTT.

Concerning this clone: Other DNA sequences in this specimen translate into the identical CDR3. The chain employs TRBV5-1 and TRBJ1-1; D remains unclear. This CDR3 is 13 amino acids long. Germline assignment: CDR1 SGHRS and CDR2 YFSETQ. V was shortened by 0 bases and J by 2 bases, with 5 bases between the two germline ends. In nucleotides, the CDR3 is TGCGCCAGCAGCTTGGACAGTAACACTGAAGCTTTCTTT. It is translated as CASSLDSNTEAFF.

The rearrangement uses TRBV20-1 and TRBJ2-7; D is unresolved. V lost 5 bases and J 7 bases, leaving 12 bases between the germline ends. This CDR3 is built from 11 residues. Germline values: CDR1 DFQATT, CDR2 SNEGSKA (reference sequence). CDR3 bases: TGCAGTGCTTCAGCTAGGTGGGAGCAGTACTTC. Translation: CSASARWEQYF.

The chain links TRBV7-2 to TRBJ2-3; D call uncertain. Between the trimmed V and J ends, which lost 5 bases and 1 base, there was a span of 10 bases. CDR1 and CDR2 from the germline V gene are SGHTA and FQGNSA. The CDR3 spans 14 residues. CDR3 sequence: CASSPSRGTDTQYF. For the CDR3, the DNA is TGTGCCAGCAGCCCTTCACGCGGCACAGATACGCAGTATTTT.

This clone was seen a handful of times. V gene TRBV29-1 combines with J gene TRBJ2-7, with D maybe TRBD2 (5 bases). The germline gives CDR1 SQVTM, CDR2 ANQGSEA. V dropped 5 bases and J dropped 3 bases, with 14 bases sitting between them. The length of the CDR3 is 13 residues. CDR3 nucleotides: TGCAGCGTTTCGGCAGCGGTAAACTACGAGCAGTACTTC. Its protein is CSVSAAVNYEQYF.

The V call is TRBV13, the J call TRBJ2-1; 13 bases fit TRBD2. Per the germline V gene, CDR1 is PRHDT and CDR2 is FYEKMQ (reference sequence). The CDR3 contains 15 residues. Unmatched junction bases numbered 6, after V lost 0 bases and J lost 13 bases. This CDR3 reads CASSLGGLAGNKQFF. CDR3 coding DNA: TGTGCCAGCAGCTTAGGGGGACTAGCGGGAAATAAACAGTTCTTC.

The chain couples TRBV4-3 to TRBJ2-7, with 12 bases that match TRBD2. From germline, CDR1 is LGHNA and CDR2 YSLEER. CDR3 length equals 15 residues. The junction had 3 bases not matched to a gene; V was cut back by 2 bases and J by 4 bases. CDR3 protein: CASSQRGTSGYEQYF. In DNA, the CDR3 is TGCGCCAGCAGCCAAAGGGGGACTAGCGGGTACGAGCAGTACTTC.

The CDR3 DNA sequence: TGTGCCAGCAGTTTGCGGTTGGGGCACATGAACTATGGCTACACCTTC. This sequence encodes CASSLRLGHMNYGYTF. V and J are TRBV27 and TRBJ1-2; a possible D gene is TRBD1 (5 bases). In germline, CDR1 is MNHEY, CDR2 SMNVEV (reference sequence). The V gene lost 3 bases and the J gene lost 2 bases, with 16 bases spanning the gap. The CDR3 loop spans 16 amino acids.

In nucleotides, the CDR3 is TGTGCCAGCAGCTTGCTTAACAGGGGGCTTCCCTACGAGCAGTACTTC. It specifies CASSLLNRGLPYEQYF. This chain links TRBV5-6 with TRBJ2-7; the match to TRBD1 covers 9 bases. This CDR3 region has 16 residues. Looked up from germline, CDR1 is SGHDT and CDR2 is YYEEEE. The V segment lost 1 base and the J segment 2 bases; nucleotides outside the gene matches: 7.